Listed below are T cell receptor beta chains from one sample, sequenced in a study of blood T cell repertoires in COVID-19. Some clones are missing from TCRdb's copy, which holds only in-frame ones; the method was immunoSEQ multiplex PCR. Altogether around 90,000 clones are present, around four fifths being singletons, with the ten largest covering about an eighth. Sequencing input: peripheral blood. The receptors originated from a woman in her sixties or seventies with active or convalescent COVID-19. Both conserved end residues are part of each CDR3. Each record gives: J gene, V gene, CDR3 protein.

J gene: TRBJ1-2; V gene: TRBV7-8; CDR3 protein: CASTNPAGTYGYTF
J gene: TRBJ1-1; V gene: TRBV19; CDR3 protein: CASSPRTGRVAEAFF
J gene: TRBJ1-4; V gene: TRBV5-4; CDR3 protein: CASSLGGGVGKLFF
J gene: TRBJ2-3; V gene: TRBV6-1; CDR3 protein: CASSEWQLTDTQYF
J gene: TRBJ2-2; V gene: TRBV3-1/TRBV3-2; CDR3 protein: CASSQDGLAGVSTGELFF
J gene: TRBJ1-2; V gene: TRBV3-1/TRBV3-2; CDR3 protein: CASSQGDRESGYTF
J gene: TRBJ1-6; V gene: TRBV2; CDR3 protein: CASSQGLNRPLHF
J gene: TRBJ2-6; V gene: TRBV19; CDR3 protein: CASQGYSGANVLTF
J gene: TRBJ2-2; V gene: TRBV5-8; CDR3 protein: CASSLELAGGFAGELFF
J gene: TRBJ2-7; V gene: TRBV21-1; CDR3 protein: CASSKRGWGGRGLSYEQYF
J gene: TRBJ2-5; V gene: TRBV29-1; CDR3 protein: CSVEDPLAGFGQETQYF
J gene: TRBJ1-3; V gene: TRBV4-1; CDR3 protein: CASSQVLDRLFGNTIYF
J gene: TRBJ2-1; V gene: TRBV3-1/TRBV3-2; CDR3 protein: CASSQEPRVPYNEQFF
J gene: TRBJ2-6; V gene: TRBV24-1; CDR3 protein: CATSEPRGPGANVLTF
J gene: TRBJ2-7; V gene: TRBV27; CDR3 protein: CASSAYRDRGVYEQYF
J gene: TRBJ2-1; V gene: TRBV20-1; CDR3 protein: CSASSSGGSSYNEQFF
J gene: TRBJ2-3; V gene: TRBV10-1; CDR3 protein: CASSPDRGADTQYF
J gene: TRBJ2-7; V gene: TRBV19; CDR3 protein: CASSGGRPTSYEQYF